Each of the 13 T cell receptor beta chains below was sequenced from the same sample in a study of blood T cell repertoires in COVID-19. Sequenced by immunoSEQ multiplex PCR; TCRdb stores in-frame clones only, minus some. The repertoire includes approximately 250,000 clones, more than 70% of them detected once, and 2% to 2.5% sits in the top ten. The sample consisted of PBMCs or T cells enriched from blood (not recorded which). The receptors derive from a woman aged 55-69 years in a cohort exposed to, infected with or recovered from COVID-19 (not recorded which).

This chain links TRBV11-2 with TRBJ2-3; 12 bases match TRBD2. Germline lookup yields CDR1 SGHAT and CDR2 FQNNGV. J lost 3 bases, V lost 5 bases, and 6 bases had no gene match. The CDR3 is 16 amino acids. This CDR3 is CASSARLAGETDTQYF. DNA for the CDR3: TGTGCCAGCAGCGCCCGACTAGCGGGAGAGACAGATACGCAGTATTTT.

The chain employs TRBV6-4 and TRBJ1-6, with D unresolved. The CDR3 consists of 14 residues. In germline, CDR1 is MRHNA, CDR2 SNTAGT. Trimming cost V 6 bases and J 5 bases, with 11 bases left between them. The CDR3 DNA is TGTGCCAGCAGCCGGGATAACCATAATTCACCCCTCCACTTT. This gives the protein CASSRDNHNSPLHF.

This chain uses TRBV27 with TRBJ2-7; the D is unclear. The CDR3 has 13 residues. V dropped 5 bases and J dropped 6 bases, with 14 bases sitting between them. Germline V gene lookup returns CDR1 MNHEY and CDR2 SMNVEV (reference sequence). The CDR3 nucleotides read TGTGCCAGCAGTGCGTATTCCCCACCCGAGCAGTACTTC. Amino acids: CASSAYSPPEQYF.

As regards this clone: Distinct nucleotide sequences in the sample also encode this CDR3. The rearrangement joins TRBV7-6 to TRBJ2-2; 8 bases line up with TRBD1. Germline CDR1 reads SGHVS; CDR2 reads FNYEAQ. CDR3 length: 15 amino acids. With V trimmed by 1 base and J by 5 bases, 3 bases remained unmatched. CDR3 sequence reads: CASSLGTGSTGELFF. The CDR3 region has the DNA TGTGCCAGCAGCTTAGGGACAGGGTCTACCGGGGAGCTGTTTTTT.

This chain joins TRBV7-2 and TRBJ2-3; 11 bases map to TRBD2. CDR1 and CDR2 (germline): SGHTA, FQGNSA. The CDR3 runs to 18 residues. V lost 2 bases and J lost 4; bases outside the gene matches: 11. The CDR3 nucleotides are TGTGCCAGCAGCTTAAGGCGTCTAGCGGGAGGAGGATCAGATACGCAGTATTTT. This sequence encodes CASSLRRLAGGGSDTQYF.

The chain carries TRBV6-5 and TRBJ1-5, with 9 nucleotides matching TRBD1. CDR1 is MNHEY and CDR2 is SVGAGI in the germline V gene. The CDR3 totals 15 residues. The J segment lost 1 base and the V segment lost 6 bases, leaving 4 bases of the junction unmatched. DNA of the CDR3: TGTGCCAGCAGCCTAGGGACAGGGAGCAATCAGCCCCAGCATTTT. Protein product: CASSLGTGSNQPQHF.

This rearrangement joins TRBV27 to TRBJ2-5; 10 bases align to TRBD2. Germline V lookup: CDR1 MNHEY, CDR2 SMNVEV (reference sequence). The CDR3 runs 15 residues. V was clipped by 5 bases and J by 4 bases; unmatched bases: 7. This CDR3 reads CASSGLAGERETQYF. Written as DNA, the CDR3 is TGTGCCAGCAGTGGGCTAGCGGGAGAAAGAGAGACCCAGTACTTC.

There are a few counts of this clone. The CDR3 loop reads CASGLYNTGELFF. The CDR3 coding sequence is TGTGCTAGTGGTTTGTATAACACCGGGGAGCTGTTTTTT. The chain combines TRBV12-5 with TRBJ2-2; D is uncertain. Germline V gives CDR1 LGHNT, CDR2 FRNRAP. The ends were cut back, 2 bases at V and 2 bases at J, with 3 bases in the middle. CDR3 size: 13 residues.

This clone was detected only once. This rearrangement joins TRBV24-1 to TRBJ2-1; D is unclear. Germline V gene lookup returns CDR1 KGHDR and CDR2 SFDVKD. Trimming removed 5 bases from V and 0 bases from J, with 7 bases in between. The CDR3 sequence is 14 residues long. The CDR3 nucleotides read TGTGCCACCAGTGTGCACTCCTCCTACAATGAGCAGTTCTTC. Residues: CATSVHSSYNEQFF.

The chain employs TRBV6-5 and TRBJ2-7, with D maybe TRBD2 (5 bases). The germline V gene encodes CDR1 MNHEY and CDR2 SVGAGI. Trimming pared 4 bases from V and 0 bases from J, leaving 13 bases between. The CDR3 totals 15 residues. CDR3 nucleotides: TGTGCCAGCAGTTCGGTCCTCCGGGGCTCCTACGAGCAGTACTTC. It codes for CASSSVLRGSYEQYF.

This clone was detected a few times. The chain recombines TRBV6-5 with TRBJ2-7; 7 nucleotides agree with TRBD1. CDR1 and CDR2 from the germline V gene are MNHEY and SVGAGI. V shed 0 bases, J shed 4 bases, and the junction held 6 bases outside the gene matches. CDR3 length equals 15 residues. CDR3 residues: CASSYSPGTAYEQYF. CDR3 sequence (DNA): TGTGCCAGCAGTTACTCCCCCGGGACAGCATACGAGCAGTACTTC.

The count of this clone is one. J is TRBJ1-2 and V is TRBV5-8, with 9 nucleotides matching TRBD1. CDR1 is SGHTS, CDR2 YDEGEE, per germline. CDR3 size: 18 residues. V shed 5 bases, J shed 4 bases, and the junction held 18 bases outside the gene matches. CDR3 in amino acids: CASSPPGQGGPTIYGYTF. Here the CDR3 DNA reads TGTGCCAGCAGTCCCCCGGGACAGGGCGGACCAACTATCTATGGCTACACCTTC.

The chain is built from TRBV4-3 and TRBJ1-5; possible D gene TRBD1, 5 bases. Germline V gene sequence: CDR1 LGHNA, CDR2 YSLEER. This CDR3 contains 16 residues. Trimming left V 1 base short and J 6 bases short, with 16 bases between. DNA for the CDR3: TGCGCCAGCAGCCAAGTACCCGGGGCGGGGACTCAGCCCCAGCATTTT. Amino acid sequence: CASSQVPGAGTQPQHF.